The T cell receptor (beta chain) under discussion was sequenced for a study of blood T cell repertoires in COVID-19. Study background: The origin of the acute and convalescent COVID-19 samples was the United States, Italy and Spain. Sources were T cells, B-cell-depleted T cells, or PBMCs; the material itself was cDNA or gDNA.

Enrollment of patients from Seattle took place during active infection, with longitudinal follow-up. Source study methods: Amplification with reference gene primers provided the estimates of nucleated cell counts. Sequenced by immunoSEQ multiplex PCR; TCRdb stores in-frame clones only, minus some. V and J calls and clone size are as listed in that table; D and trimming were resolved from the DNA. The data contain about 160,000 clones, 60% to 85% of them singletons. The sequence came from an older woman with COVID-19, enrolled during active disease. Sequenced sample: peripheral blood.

The CDR3 region is CASSEAPGDRFSGANVLTF. DNA of the CDR3: TGCGCCAGCAGTGAGGCGCCGGGGGACAGGTTCTCTGGGGCCAACGTCCTGACTTTC. The J gene is TRBJ2-6, the V gene TRBV10-1; 8 positions agree with TRBD1. J gave up 0 bases and V 2 bases, and 9 bases lay outside the gene matches. CDR3 size: 19 residues. CDR1 is WNHNN and CDR2 is SYGVQD in the germline V gene (reference sequence).